These 20 T cell receptor beta chains were sequenced from one sample in a study of post-analysis software for immune sequencing data. General study results and limits: Controls showed lower frequencies than patients for a few TRBV segments, and TRBV5-6, TRBV5-1 and TRBV20-1 were among these.

Unique-molecular-identifier-tagged TCR beta cDNA libraries were used. TCRdb redid the calling of the PCR reads with MiXCR, one entry per CDR3 protein. The sample shows 800,000 to 950,000 distinct CDR3 sequences, about 53% of them seen only once. For these TCRs, the target antigens are not known. Specimen: blood. These TCRs come from a girl aged 5 to 17 with multiple sclerosis.

The chain carries TRBV3-1 and TRBJ1-2, with D possibly being TRBD1 (6 bases). The ends were cut back, 2 bases at V and 4 bases at J, with 14 bases in the middle. The CDR3 has 15 amino acids. In germline, CDR1 is LGHDT, CDR2 YNNKEL (reference sequence). The CDR3 is CASSQLAQGSYGYTF. CDR3 nucleotide sequence: TGTGCCAGCAGCCAACTCGCCCAGGGGAGCTATGGCTACACCTTC. Drawing the rest from reference TRBV3-1 and TRBJ1-2, the complete variable domain is DTAVSQTPKYLVTQMGNDKSIKCEQNLGHDTMYWYKQDSKKFLKIMFSYNNKELIINETVPNRFSPKSPDKAHLNLHINSLELGDSAVYFCASSQLAQGSYGYTFGSGTRLTVV.

The chain carries TRBV3-1 and TRBJ1-2, with 9 nucleotides matching TRBD1. This CDR3 has 16 residues. The germline V gene has CDR1 LGHDT and CDR2 YNNKEL (reference sequence). Trimming removed 4 bases from V and 4 bases from J; junction bases left unmatched: 10. The CDR3 loop is CASSRVGTGGGYGYTF. For the CDR3, the DNA is TGTGCCAGCAGCCGAGTAGGTACAGGGGGCGGCTATGGCTACACCTTC.

V gene TRBV5-5 combines with J gene TRBJ2-4, with TRBD2 as a possible D gene (6 bases). The CDR3 is 17 residues long. Per the germline V gene, CDR1 is SGHKS and CDR2 is YYEKEE (reference sequence). Trimming removed 4 bases at V and 1 base at J, with 18 bases between. CDR3 nucleotides: TGTGCCAGCAGCCTTGGAGGGAGCAACCTGGCCAAAAACATTCAGTACTTC. It specifies CASSLGGSNLAKNIQYF.

The CDR3 sequence: CASSLWGQGIDGYTF. Written as DNA, the CDR3 is TGTGCCAGCAGTTTATGGGGACAGGGGATCGATGGCTACACCTTC. This chain uses TRBV28 with TRBJ1-2; TRBD1 agrees at 10 bases. CDR3 length: 15 amino acids. The J segment lost 6 bases and the V segment lost 0 bases, leaving 4 bases of the junction unmatched. Germline assignment: CDR1 MDHEN and CDR2 SYDVKM.

The gene calls are TRBV5-1 and TRBJ2-1, with 7 positions matching TRBD1. The end of the DNA aligns better with TRBJ2-7, so the J call may be wrong. There are 16 residues in the CDR3. Looked up from germline, CDR1 is SGHRS and CDR2 is YFSETQ. The CDR3 region is CASSLGGSGTAYEQYF. CDR3 coding DNA: TGCGCCAGCAGCTTGGGCGGGTCCGGGACAGCATACGAGCAGTACTTC.

This clonotype was seen only once. The V and J genes are TRBV7-9 and TRBJ1-1; D gene unclear. V shed 0 bases and J shed 1 base, with 15 bases lying between them. Germline V CDR1 and CDR2: SEHNR, FQNEAQ (reference sequence). CDR3 size: 17 residues. In nucleotides, the CDR3 is TGTGCCAGCAGCTTAGCGTTCGGAGACGCCGGGAACACTGAAGCTTTCTTT. It specifies CASSLAFGDAGNTEAFF.

This clonotype has just a few counts. The chain is built from TRBV29-1 and TRBJ1-5; TRBD1 agrees at 8 bases. The CDR3 covers 13 residues. The germline gives CDR1 SQVTM, CDR2 ANQGSEA. After removal of 6 bases from V and 4 bases from J, the junction contained 5 bases not matched to a gene. This CDR3 is CSVLQGVNQPQHF. CDR3 DNA: TGCAGCGTGTTACAGGGGGTAAATCAGCCCCAGCATTTT.

The rearrangement uses TRBV6-1 and TRBJ2-1, with D possibly TRBD1 on 6 matching bases. This CDR3 is built from 13 residues. Germline V gene data show CDR1 as MNHNS and CDR2 as SASEGT. Between the trimmed V and J ends, which lost 7 bases and 4 bases, there was a span of 11 bases. In DNA form, the CDR3 reads TGTGCCAGCACCAGGGACATTTACAATGAGCAGTTCTTC. This encodes CASTRDIYNEQFF.

The chain carries TRBV18 and TRBJ2-3; D is perhaps TRBD2 (6 bases). Germline CDR1 is KGHSH and CDR2 is LQKENI. The ends were cut back, 3 bases at V and 0 bases at J, with 10 bases in the middle. This CDR3 has 15 residues. CDR3 sequence reads: CASSPEGLSTDTQYF. CDR3 DNA: TGTGCCAGCTCACCGGAGGGGTTGAGCACAGATACGCAGTATTTT.

The genes are TRBV7-9 and TRBJ2-5; D is ambiguous. CDR3 length: 14 amino acids. Per germline, CDR1 SEHNR and CDR2 FQNEAQ (reference sequence). The germline V and J ends were trimmed by 5 bases and 1 base, with 11 bases remaining between them. CDR3 in amino acids: CASSPDLIQETQYF. CDR3 sequence (DNA): TGTGCCAGCAGCCCCGATTTAATCCAAGAGACCCAGTACTTC.

J is TRBJ2-4 and V is TRBV11-2; 11 positions agree with TRBD2. TRBJ2-7 explains the end of the DNA better; the J call may be wrong. Per germline, CDR1 SGHAT and CDR2 FQNNGV. The CDR3 has 14 amino acids. CDR3 DNA: TGTGCCAGCAGCAAAAACCTAGCGGGGGGCGAGCAGTACTTC. Translated, it gives CASSKNLAGGEQYF.

This clonotype was counted only a few times. This chain uses TRBV20-1 with TRBJ2-3; TRBD1 agrees at 8 bases. CDR1 and CDR2 from the germline V gene are DFQATT and SNEGSKA (reference sequence). This CDR3 has 16 residues. The J segment lost 6 bases and the V segment lost 1 base, leaving 12 bases of the junction unmatched. CDR3 bases: TGCAGTGCTAGAGCCCCAGGGGGCCCCAGGCAGGATACGCAGTATTTT. Translation gives CSARAPGGPRQDTQYF.

This clonotype was seen more than once but under ten times. The V call is TRBV7-9, the J call TRBJ2-5; no reliable D call. The length of the CDR3 is 16 residues. V gave up 1 base and J gave up 5 bases, with 17 bases separating them. Germline CDR1 reads SEHNR; CDR2 reads FQNEAQ (reference sequence). CDR3 nucleotides: TGTGCCAGCAGCTTAGACCCTCGAACCTCCGGGGAGACCCAGTACTTC. This translates into CASSLDPRTSGETQYF.

This clonotype was seen a single time. The CDR3 region has the DNA TGTGCCAGCAGTTATTCGGGATCTGGCACAGATACGCAGTATTTT. Protein: CASSYSGSGTDTQYF. The chain uses TRBV6-5 and TRBJ2-3; a possible D gene is TRBD2 (5 bases). Per germline, CDR1 MNHEY and CDR2 SVGAGI. The CDR3 length is 15 residues. V lost 3 bases and J lost 1, with 11 bases in between.

The chain couples TRBV5-1 to TRBJ2-5, with 13 bases that match TRBD2. The CDR3 runs 15 residues. V was pared by 3 bases and J by 7 bases, with 6 bases of the junction left unmatched. Germline loops: CDR1 SGHRS, CDR2 YFSETQ. The CDR3, as DNA: TGCGCCAGCAGCTCCTGGACTAGCGGGAGTGGGACCCAGTACTTC. Translating gives CASSSWTSGSGTQYF.

This chain joins TRBV6-6 and TRBJ2-3, with D perhaps TRBD2 (6 bases). V lost 5 bases to trimming and J lost 6 bases, with 12 bases between them. Germline assignment: CDR1 MNHNY and CDR2 SVGAGI (reference sequence). The CDR3 length is 13 residues. DNA of the CDR3: TGTGCCAGCAGTGGGCAGGGAGGCGATACGCAGTATTTT. The encoded protein is CASSGQGGDTQYF.

CDR3 sequence (DNA): TGTGCCAGTAGTATTGCACGGAACTACGAGCAGTACTTC. It is translated as CASSIARNYEQYF. J is TRBJ2-5 and V is TRBV19; D gene uncertain. Near its end, the DNA agrees better with TRBJ2-7, so the J call may be wrong. This CDR3 comprises 13 residues. In germline, CDR1 is LNHDA, CDR2 SQIVND (reference sequence).

This clonotype was observed a few times. The gene calls are TRBV9 and TRBJ2-4, with 10 nucleotides matching TRBD1. Germline values: CDR1 SGDLS, CDR2 YYNGEE. The V segment lost 3 bases and the J segment 6 bases; nucleotides outside the gene matches: 3. The CDR3 covers 14 residues. The CDR3 DNA reads TGTGCCAGCAGCGACCGGGACAGGGGAAACATTCAGTACTTC. Its protein product is CASSDRDRGNIQYF.

This clonotype was recorded a few times. The junction departs from germline at one end; a sequencing error may be responsible. This chain joins TRBV20-1 and TRBJ2-1; 8 nucleotides match TRBD2. CDR1 and CDR2 (germline): DFQATT, SNEGSKA (reference sequence). The CDR3 is 13 amino acids. The CDR3 region has the DNA TGCAGTGCTGCTAGCGGGTCTTACATTGAGCAGTTCTTC. The encoded protein is CSAASGSYIEQFF.

V is TRBV29-1 and J is TRBJ2-7; D is uncertain. The CDR3 is 13 amino acids. CDR1 is SQVTM and CDR2 is ANQGSEA in the germline V gene. Trimming removed 2 bases from V and 2 bases from J, with 10 bases in between. CDR3 protein: CSVEISGAYEQYF. The CDR3 nucleotides read TGCAGCGTTGAAATATCTGGGGCCTACGAGCAGTACTTC.